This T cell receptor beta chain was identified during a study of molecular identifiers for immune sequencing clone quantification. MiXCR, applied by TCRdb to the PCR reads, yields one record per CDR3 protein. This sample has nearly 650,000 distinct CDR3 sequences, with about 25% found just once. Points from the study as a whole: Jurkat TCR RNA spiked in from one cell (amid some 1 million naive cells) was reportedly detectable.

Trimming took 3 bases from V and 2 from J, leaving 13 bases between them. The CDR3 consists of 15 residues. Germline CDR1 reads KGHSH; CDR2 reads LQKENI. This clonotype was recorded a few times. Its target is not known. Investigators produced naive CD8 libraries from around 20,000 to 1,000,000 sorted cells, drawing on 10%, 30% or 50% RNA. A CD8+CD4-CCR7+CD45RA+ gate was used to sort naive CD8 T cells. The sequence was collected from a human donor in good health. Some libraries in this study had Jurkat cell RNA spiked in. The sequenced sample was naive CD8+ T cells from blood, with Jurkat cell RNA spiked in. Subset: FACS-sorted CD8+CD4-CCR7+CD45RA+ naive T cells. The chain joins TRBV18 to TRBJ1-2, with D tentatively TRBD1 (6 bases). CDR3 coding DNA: TGTGCCAGCTCACCGGACAGCGCAGACAACTATGGCTACACCTTC. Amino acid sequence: CASSPDSADNYGYTF.